This paragraph reports one T cell receptor beta chain. Its antigen remains unidentified. The sample belongs to a study of blood T cells in healthy people across ages. Study-wide results and caveats: With unsorted PBMCs, a conclusive comparison of naive versus antigen-experienced cells was not possible. A strong correlation was found between TCR beta diversity and the percentage of naive T cells.

Then a second PCR, running about 7 to 11 cycles, was carried out with a sample-barcoded 5' primer and a J-beta primer mix. Paired-end reads containing CDR3 totaled no fewer than 2.5 million for each sample. TCRdb re-derived calls from the 5' RACE reads in MiXCR, one entry per CDR3 protein. Here the sample spans around 990,000 distinct CDR3 sequences, around two fifths being singletons. The receptor comes from a man between 18 and 35 years old in good health. The material sequenced was blood.

CDR3 DNA sequence: TGTGCCAGCAGTTTATTTCTCCATCGCGGCTACACCTTC. It yields the protein CASSLFLHRGYTF. The rearrangement links TRBV28 to TRBJ1-2, with D unresolved. With 1 base removed from V and 8 bases from J, the gap between germline ends came to 11 bases. Germline loops: CDR1 MDHEN, CDR2 SYDVKM. The CDR3 is 13 residues long.